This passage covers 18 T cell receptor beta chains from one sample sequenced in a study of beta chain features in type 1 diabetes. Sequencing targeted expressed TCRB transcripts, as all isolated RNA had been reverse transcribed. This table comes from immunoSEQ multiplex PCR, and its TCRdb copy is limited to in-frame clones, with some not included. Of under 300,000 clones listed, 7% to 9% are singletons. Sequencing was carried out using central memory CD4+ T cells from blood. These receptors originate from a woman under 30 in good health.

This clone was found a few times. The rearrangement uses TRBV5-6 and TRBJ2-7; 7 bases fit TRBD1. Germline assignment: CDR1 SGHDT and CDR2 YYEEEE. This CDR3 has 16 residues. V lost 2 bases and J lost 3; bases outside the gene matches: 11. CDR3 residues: CASSLAPGTAIYEQYF. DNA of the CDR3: TGTGCCAGCAGCTTAGCCCCCGGGACAGCTATCTACGAGCAGTACTTC.

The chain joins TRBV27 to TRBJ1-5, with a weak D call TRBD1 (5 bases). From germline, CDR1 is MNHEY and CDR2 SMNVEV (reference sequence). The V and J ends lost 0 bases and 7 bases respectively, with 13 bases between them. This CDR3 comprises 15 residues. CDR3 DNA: TGTGCCAGCAGTTTATCGTCAGGGCTTGGACAGCCCCAGCATTTT. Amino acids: CASSLSSGLGQPQHF.

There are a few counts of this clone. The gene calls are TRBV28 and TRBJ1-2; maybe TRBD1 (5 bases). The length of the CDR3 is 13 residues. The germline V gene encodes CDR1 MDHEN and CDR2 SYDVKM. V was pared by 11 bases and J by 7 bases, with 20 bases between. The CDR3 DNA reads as TGTGCCGGGGCGACTGCGGGAGTTCGTGGCTACACCTTC. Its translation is CAGATAGVRGYTF.

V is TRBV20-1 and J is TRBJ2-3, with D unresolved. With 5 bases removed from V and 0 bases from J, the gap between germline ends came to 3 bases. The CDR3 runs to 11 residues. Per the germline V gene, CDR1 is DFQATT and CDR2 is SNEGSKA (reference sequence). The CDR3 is CSAGSTDTQYF. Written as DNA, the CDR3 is TGCAGTGCTGGGAGCACAGATACGCAGTATTTT.

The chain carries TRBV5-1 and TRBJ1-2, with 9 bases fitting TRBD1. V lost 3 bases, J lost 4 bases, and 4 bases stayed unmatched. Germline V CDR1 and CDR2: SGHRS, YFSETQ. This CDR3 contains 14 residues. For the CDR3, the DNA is TGCGCCAGCAGCTATGGACAGGGGTCCTATGGCTACACCTTC. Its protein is CASSYGQGSYGYTF. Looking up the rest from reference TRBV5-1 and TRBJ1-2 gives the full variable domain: KAGVTQTPRYLIKTRGQQVTLSCSPISGHRSVSWYQQTPGQGLQFLFEYFSETQRNKGNFPGRFSGRQFSNSRSEMNVSTLELGDSALYLCASSYGQGSYGYTFGSGTRLTVV.

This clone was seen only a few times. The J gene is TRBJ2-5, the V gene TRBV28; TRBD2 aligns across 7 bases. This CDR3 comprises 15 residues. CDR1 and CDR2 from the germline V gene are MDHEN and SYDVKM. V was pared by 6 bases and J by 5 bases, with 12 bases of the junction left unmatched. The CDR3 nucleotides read TGTGCCAGCAGCCCGGGGGGAGGGGCTCGGGAGACCCAGTACTTC. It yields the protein CASSPGGGARETQYF.

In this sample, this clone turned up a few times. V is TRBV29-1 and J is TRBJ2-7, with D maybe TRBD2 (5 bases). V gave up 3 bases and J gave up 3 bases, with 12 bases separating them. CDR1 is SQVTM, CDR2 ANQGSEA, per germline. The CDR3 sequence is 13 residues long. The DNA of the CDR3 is TGCAGCGTTGAGCTCGGACGGGACTACGAGCAGTACTTC. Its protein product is CSVELGRDYEQYF.

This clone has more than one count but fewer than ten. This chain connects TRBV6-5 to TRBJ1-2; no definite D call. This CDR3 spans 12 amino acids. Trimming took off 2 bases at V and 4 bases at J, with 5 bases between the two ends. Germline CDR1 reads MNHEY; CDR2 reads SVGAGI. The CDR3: CASSYGPYGYTF. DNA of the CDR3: TGTGCCAGCAGTTACGGGCCCTATGGCTACACCTTC.

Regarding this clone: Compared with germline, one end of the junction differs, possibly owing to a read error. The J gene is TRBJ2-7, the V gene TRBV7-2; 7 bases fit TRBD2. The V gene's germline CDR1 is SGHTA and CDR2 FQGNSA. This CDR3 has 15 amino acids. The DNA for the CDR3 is TGTGCCAGCAGCCTAGCGGCCGCAACTACCTACGAGCAGTACTTC. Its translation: CASSLAAATTYEQYF.

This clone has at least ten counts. CDR3 sequence: CASSGPDRVRNNEQFF. The CDR3 nucleotides are TGTGCCAGCTCAGGTCCCGACAGGGTGAGGAACAATGAGCAGTTCTTC. This chain joins TRBV18 and TRBJ2-1; 7 bases are shared with TRBD1. The CDR3 is 16 amino acids. The trim removed 5 bases at V and 5 bases at J, leaving 12 bases unmatched. CDR1 and CDR2 from the germline V gene are KGHSH and LQKENI.

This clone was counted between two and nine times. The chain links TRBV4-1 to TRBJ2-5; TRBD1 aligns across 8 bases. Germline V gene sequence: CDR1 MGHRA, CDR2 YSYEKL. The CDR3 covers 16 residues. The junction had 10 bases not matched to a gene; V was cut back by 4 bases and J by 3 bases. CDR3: CASSRRQGAMEETQYF. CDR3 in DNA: TGCGCCAGCAGCCGACGTCAGGGGGCTATGGAAGAGACCCAGTACTTC.

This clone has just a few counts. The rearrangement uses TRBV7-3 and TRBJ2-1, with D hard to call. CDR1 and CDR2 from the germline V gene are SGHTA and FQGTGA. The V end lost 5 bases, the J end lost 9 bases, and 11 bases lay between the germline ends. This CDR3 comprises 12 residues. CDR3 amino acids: CASSPQYGEQFF. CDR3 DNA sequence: TGTGCCAGCAGCCCCCAGTACGGTGAGCAGTTCTTC.

The CDR3 protein is CASLTRDRANVLTF. CDR3 DNA: TGTGCCAGCCTGACTCGGGACAGGGCCAACGTCCTGACTTTC. The chain joins TRBV6-5 to TRBJ2-6; D possibly corresponds to TRBD1 (6 bases). V gave up 8 bases and J gave up 5 bases, with 13 bases separating them. This CDR3 is built from 14 residues. The germline gives CDR1 MNHEY, CDR2 SVGAGI.

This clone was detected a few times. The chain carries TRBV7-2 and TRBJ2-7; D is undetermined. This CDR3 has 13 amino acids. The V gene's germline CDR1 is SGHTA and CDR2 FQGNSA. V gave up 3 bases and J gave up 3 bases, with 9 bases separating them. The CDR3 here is CASSLGRDYEQYF. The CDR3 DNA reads TGTGCCAGCAGCTTGGGCAGAGACTACGAGCAGTACTTC.

DNA for the CDR3: TGTGCCAGCAGCGATCAAAGCTCCTATAATTCACCCCTCCACTTT. Translating it yields CASSDQSSYNSPLHF. The J gene is TRBJ1-6, the V gene TRBV7-8, with D hard to call. The CDR3 runs 15 residues. V lost 5 bases and J lost 0, with 8 bases in between. Germline assignment: CDR1 SGHVS and CDR2 FQNEAQ.

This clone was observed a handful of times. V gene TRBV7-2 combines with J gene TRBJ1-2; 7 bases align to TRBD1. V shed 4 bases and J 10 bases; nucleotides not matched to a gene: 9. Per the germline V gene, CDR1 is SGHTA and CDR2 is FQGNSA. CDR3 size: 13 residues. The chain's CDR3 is CASSSPWGQFYTF. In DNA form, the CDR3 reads TGTGCCAGCAGCTCCCCCTGGGGACAGTTCTACACCTTC.

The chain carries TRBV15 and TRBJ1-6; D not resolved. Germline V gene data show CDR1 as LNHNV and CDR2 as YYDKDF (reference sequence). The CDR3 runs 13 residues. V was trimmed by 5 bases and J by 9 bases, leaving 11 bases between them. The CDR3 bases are TGTGCCACCAGCCGAAATTTGGGTTCACCCCTCCACTTT. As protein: CATSRNLGSPLHF.

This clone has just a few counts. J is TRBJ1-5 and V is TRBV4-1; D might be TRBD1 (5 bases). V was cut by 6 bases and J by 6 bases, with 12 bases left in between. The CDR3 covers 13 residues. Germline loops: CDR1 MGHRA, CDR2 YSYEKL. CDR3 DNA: TGCGCCAGCAGACCAGGGTTGGGTCAGCCCCAGCATTTT. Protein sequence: CASRPGLGQPQHF.